This T cell receptor beta chain was captured by sequencing in a study of monozygotic twins with inflammatory bowel disease. The study's findings and limits: IBD patients showed reduced TCRbeta diversity (inverse Simpson) versus healthy co-twins. Twins with IBD had fewer clonotypes in common with others than healthy twins, particularly during disease activity.

The CDR3 runs to 13 residues. CDR1 is MGHRA and CDR2 is YSYEKL in the germline V gene. On this clonotype itself: Its antigen remains unknown.

TCRdb re-analyzed the 5' RACE reads; it lists each CDR3 protein once, without DNA. The sample totals a few hundred thousand distinct CDR3 sequences. Input material: blood. This receptor was identified in a human donor with ulcerative colitis or Crohn's disease, or a healthy co-twin of an affected twin (not recorded which). The chain is built from TRBV4-1 and TRBJ2-3; TCRdb proposes TRBD1, but this gene call is untestable without DNA. This chain's CDR3 is CASSSRRPGQLYF.